This TCR beta chain is drawn from a study of Ad26.COV2.S vaccination and SARS-CoV-2 variants. Notes on the study in general: There was reportedly substantial breadth in spike-specific CD8+ and CD4+ T cell responses after vaccination. Estimates derived from TCR breadth and depth analyses may have underestimated total T cell responses.

V was cut by 4 bases and J by 0 bases, with 8 bases left in between. Germline V lookup: CDR1 SNHLY, CDR2 FYNNEI. This CDR3 contains 14 residues. In the case of this clone: The antigen remains undetermined.

Using immunoSEQ multiplex PCR, the repertoire was profiled, and TCRdb retains in-frame clones only, with some absent. The sample includes some 350,000 clones, roughly 94% of them seen just once. This receptor was identified in a human donor who had recovered from COVID-19. The chain joins TRBV2 to TRBJ2-3; D is perhaps TRBD1 or TRBD2 (6 bases each). Here the sequenced sample was peripheral blood, taken after recovery from COVID-19. The DNA of the CDR3 is TGTGCCAGCAGTGGGAGGGGGAGCACAGATACGCAGTATTTT. Amino acids: CASSGRGSTDTQYF.